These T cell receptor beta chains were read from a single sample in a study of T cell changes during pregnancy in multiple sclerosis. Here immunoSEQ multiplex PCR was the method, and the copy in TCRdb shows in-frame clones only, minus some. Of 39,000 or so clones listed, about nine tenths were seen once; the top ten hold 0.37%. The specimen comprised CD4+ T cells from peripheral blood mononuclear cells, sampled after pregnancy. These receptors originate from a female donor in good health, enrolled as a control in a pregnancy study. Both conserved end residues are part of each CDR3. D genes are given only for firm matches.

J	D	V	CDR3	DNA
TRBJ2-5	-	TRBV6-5	CASLSLGGGQETQYF	TGTGCCAGCCTCAGTCTAGGGGGGGGCCAAGAGACCCAGTACTTC
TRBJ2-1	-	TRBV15	CATSRDLSRSYNEQFF	TGTGCCACCAGCAGAGATTTGTCCAGGTCCTACAATGAGCAGTTCTTC
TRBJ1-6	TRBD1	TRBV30	CACKGASGNSPLHF	TGTGCCTGTAAGGGGGCAAGTGGGAATTCACCCCTCCACTTT
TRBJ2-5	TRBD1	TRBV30	CAWSPTGGGETQYF	TGTGCCTGGAGTCCAACAGGGGGCGGTGAGACCCAGTACTTC
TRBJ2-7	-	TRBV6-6	CASSPPTSSYEQYF	TGTGCCAGCAGCCCCCCGACTAGCTCCTACGAGCAGTACTTC
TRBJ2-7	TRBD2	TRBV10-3	CAISAASGEREQYF	TGTGCCATCAGTGCAGCTAGCGGGGAGAGGGAGCAGTACTTC
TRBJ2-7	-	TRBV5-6	CASSLMTQRREQYF	TGTGCCAGCAGCTTAATGACCCAGCGTCGCGAGCAGTACTTC
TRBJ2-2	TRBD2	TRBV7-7	CASSLSGLAGGATGELFF	TGTGCCAGCAGCTTATCCGGACTAGCGGGTGGCGCCACCGGGGAGCTGTTTTTT
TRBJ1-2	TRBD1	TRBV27	CASSTQQGFYGYTF	TGTGCCAGCAGTACACAACAGGGGTTCTATGGCTACACCTTC
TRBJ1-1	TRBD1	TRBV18	CASSPRQGDTEAFF	TGTGCCAGCTCACCACGACAGGGTGACACTGAAGCTTTCTTT
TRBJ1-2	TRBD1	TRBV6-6	CASSPRDSYGYTF	TGTGCCAGCAGTCCCCGGGACAGCTATGGCTACACCTTC
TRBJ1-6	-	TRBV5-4	CASSSGAGVVNSPLHF	TGTGCCAGCAGCAGCGGGGCGGGGGTGGTGAATTCACCCCTCCACTTT
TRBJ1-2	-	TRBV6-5	CASSLLPDSSYGYTF	TGTGCCAGCAGCCTACTCCCGGACAGTTCCTATGGCTACACCTTC
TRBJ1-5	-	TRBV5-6	CASSLAGGNLPQHF	TGTGCCAGCAGCTTGGCCGGAGGGAATCTGCCCCAGCATTTT
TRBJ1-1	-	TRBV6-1	CASSLRSMNTEAFF	TGTGCCAGCAGCCTAAGGAGCATGAACACTGAAGCTTTCTTT
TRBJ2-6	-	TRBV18	CASSPPGGQGSGANVLTF	TGTGCCAGCTCACCACCGGGGGGGCAGGGCTCTGGGGCCAACGTCCTGACTTTC
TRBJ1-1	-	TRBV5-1	CASSLPGQNTEAFF	TGCGCCAGCAGCTTGCCCGGACAGAACACTGAAGCTTTCTTT